This T cell receptor beta chain was obtained from a study of T cells after yellow fever vaccination. For the study at large: SMART-Seq v4 Ultra Low Input prepared libraries from low-cell fractions. Study-wide results and caveats: Subsequent booster samples again held most clones from primary vaccination (96% CD4, about 90% CD8). FACS-sorted repertoires could harbor abundant contaminating bulk-population clonotypes.

MiXCR, applied by TCRdb to the 5' RACE reads, yields one record per CDR3 protein. The table records some 560,000 distinct CDR3 sequences, about a fifth of them present only once. The CDR3 length is 16 residues. Per germline, CDR1 DFQATT and CDR2 SNEGSKA (reference sequence). V lost 1 base, J lost 0 bases, and 16 bases lay in between. Concerning this clonotype itself: The antigen is undetermined.

This chain links TRBV20-1 with TRBJ2-7; D remains unclear. The origin of this receptor is a man aged 25 to 40 who received the YFV17D yellow fever vaccine. This specimen consisted of PBMCs, obtained 15 days after the yellow fever booster vaccination. This CDR3 reads CSARARGRTFSYEQYF. The CDR3 DNA reads TGCAGTGCTAGAGCCCGTGGACGAACTTTCTCCTACGAGCAGTACTTC.